The 4 T cell receptor beta chains reported below all come from one sample, sequenced in a study of T-cell reconstitution after alpha-beta-depleted transplantation in children. Researchers prepared the TCRbeta library using unique molecular identifiers, the study reports. Each CDR3 protein is one row after TCRdb ran MiXCR on the PCR reads. The sample shows 300,000 to 350,000 distinct CDR3 sequences, 23% of them seen only once. This material consisted of PBMCs, mostly from graft donor cells, taken 180 days after TCRalphabeta/CD19-depleted stem cell transplant. Receptors originate from a male patient aged 10 to 17 who had a stem cell transplant for acute lymphoblastic leukemia, so the T cells may come from the graft donor.

To note about this clonotype: A much larger clone lies one base from this, so it may be a read error. The V gene is TRBV12-3 or TRBV12-4, the J gene TRBJ2-7; TRBD1 matches 7 bases. The CDR3 consists of 15 residues. The CDR3 bases are TGTGCCAGCAGTCATGTCGGGACAGACTCCTACGAGCAGCACTTC. Its translation: CASSHVGTDSYEQHF.

The chain couples TRBV5-1 to TRBJ1-1; D possibly corresponds to TRBD1 (5 bases). CDR3 length equals 14 residues. The V gene's germline CDR1 is SGHRS and CDR2 YFSETQ. The V end lost 0 bases, the J end lost 2 bases, and 8 bases lay between the germline ends. The CDR3 spells CASSLAGPNTEAFF. The CDR3 DNA reads as TGCGCCAGCAGCTTGGCGGGACCAAACACTGAAGCTTTCTTT. Based on the CDR3 plus reference TRBV5-1 and TRBJ1-1, the full variable domain is KAGVTQTPRYLIKTRGQQVTLSCSPISGHRSVSWYQQTPGQGLQFLFEYFSETQRNKGNFPGRFSGRQFSNSRSEMNVSTLELGDSALYLCASSLAGPNTEAFFGQGTRLTVV.

This clonotype has just a few counts. This chain uses TRBV24-1 with TRBJ2-2; D remains unclear. CDR3 length: 13 residues. The germline gives CDR1 KGHDR, CDR2 SFDVKD. V was clipped by 3 bases and J by 4 bases, with 5 bases between them. CDR3: CATSDRPTGELFF. CDR3 coding DNA: TGTGCCACCAGTGATAGGCCCACCGGGGAGCTGTTTTTT.

This clonotype was seen a handful of times. This chain joins TRBV18 and TRBJ2-2, with TRBD1 matching 10 bases. The CDR3 contains 16 residues. V lost 6 bases and J lost 5; bases outside the gene matches: 9. The germline gives CDR1 KGHSH, CDR2 LQKENI. This chain's CDR3 is CASSSTDRGRTGELFF. CDR3 nucleotides: TGTGCCAGCTCTAGTACCGACAGGGGGCGGACCGGGGAGCTGTTTTTT. The entire variable domain, with the rest obtained from reference TRBV18 and TRBJ2-2, is as follows: NAGVMQNPRHLVRRRGQEARLRCSPMKGHSHVYWYRQLPEEGLKFMVYLQKENIIDESGMPKERFSAEFPKEGPSILRIQQVVRGDSAAYFCASSSTDRGRTGELFFGEGSRLTVL.